Shown below are 20 T cell receptor beta chains from a single sample sequenced in a study of technical replicates of blood from a few donors. Only in-frame clones appear in the TCRdb table, and some are missing; sequencing was by immunoSEQ multiplex PCR. The sample includes about 90,000 clones, 85% to 95% of them seen just once. The sample was T cells isolated from PBMCs. These receptors originate from a human donor in good health.

The chain joins TRBV29-1 to TRBJ2-3, with a tentative D call TRBD2 (5 bases). The CDR3 is 17 amino acids. CDR1 is SQVTM and CDR2 is ANQGSEA in the germline V gene. V was pared by 5 bases and J by 1 base, with 22 bases between. This CDR3 reads CSVLLEWTAGRTDTQYF. CDR3 coding DNA: TGCAGCGTTCTTTTGGAGTGGACGGCGGGCCGCACAGATACGCAGTATTTT.

For the CDR3, the DNA is TGTGCCAGCAGTTTAAGGGGGCTTGGGGGCAATCAGCCCCAGCATTTT. Its translation is CASSLRGLGGNQPQHF. This chain links TRBV27 with TRBJ1-5; 7 bases align to TRBD1. The CDR3 is 16 residues long. Per germline, CDR1 MNHEY and CDR2 SMNVEV (reference sequence). J was trimmed by 2 bases and V by 2 bases; bases with no gene match: 6.

The V call is TRBV27, the J call TRBJ1-1; 9 positions agree with TRBD1. Germline V gene sequence: CDR1 MNHEY, CDR2 SMNVEV (reference sequence). This CDR3 comprises 16 residues. The V segment lost 5 bases and the J segment 1 base; nucleotides outside the gene matches: 8. This chain's CDR3 is CASSARTGAPNTEAFF. The CDR3 region has the DNA TGTGCCAGCAGTGCGAGGACAGGGGCCCCGAACACTGAAGCTTTCTTT.

The chain recombines TRBV30 with TRBJ2-6; 7 bases map to TRBD1. Trimming removed 3 bases from V and 2 bases from J; junction bases left unmatched: 1. CDR3 size: 14 residues. Germline V gene sequence: CDR1 GTSNPN, CDR2 SVGIG (reference sequence). CDR3 residues: CAWSQGAGANVLTF. For the CDR3, the DNA is TGTGCCTGGAGCCAGGGGGCTGGGGCCAACGTCCTGACTTTC.

V is TRBV4-2 and J is TRBJ1-5, with D tentatively TRBD1 (5 bases). Germline V gene data show CDR1 as LGHNA and CDR2 as YNFKEQ. This CDR3 contains 20 residues. V lost 4 bases and J lost 6, with 31 bases in between. The DNA of the CDR3 is TGTGCCAGCAGCCCAAAATCCCGACGCGGGACCCTATGGGGTGGTCAGCCCCAGCATTTT. Amino acid sequence: CASSPKSRRGTLWGGQPQHF.

The rearrangement links TRBV10-3 to TRBJ1-2, with 8 bases fitting TRBD1. The length of the CDR3 is 15 residues. After removal of 0 bases from V and 1 base from J, the junction contained 1 base not matched to a gene. Germline CDR1 reads ENHRY; CDR2 reads SYGVKD. The CDR3 DNA follows: TGTGCCATCAGTGAGTCGGGACAGGATAACTATGGCTACACCTTC. It yields the protein CAISESGQDNYGYTF.

V is TRBV19 and J is TRBJ2-1; D not certain. With 6 bases removed from V and 3 bases from J, the gap between germline ends came to 18 bases. The CDR3 has 16 amino acids. Germline lookup yields CDR1 LNHDA and CDR2 SQIVND (reference sequence). CDR3 sequence (DNA): TGTGCCAGTAGCCGCCAAGCCCGCGCGGACTACAATGAGCAGTTCTTC. It translates to CASSRQARADYNEQFF.

The chain is built from TRBV5-6 and TRBJ2-1; TRBD1 might be the D (5 bases). The CDR3 consists of 16 residues. Germline V gives CDR1 SGHDT, CDR2 YYEEEE. Between the trimmed V and J ends, which lost 2 bases and 0 bases, there was a span of 12 bases. CDR3 amino acids: CASSLLTVRSYNEQFF. In DNA, the CDR3 is TGTGCCAGCAGCTTACTGACAGTCCGCTCCTACAATGAGCAGTTCTTC.

The chain employs TRBV27 and TRBJ1-1; a possible D gene is TRBD1 (6 bases). The germline V gene encodes CDR1 MNHEY and CDR2 SMNVEV (reference sequence). V was cut by 6 bases and J by 1 base, with 15 bases left in between. This CDR3 is built from 15 residues. The CDR3 DNA follows: TGTGCCAGCAGATCCCCGGGACACCAGAACACTGAAGCTTTCTTT. It encodes CASRSPGHQNTEAFF.

The chain recombines TRBV5-1 with TRBJ1-1, with TRBD1 identical over 9 bases. The CDR3 has 14 residues. Germline values: CDR1 SGHRS, CDR2 YFSETQ. The ends lost 4 bases at V and 2 bases at J; junction bases unmatched: 3. The CDR3 sequence is CASSEGQGNTEAFF. The CDR3 DNA follows: TGCGCCAGCAGCGAGGGACAGGGAAACACTGAAGCTTTCTTT.

This chain links TRBV13 with TRBJ2-1, with 10 positions matching TRBD2. V dropped 3 bases and J dropped 0; count of bases not matched to a gene: 11. The CDR3 covers 19 residues. CDR1 is PRHDT, CDR2 FYEKMQ, per germline (reference sequence). The CDR3 nucleotides are TGTGCCAGCAGCTTCTTCGGACTAGCGGTTATGAGCTCCTACAATGAGCAGTTCTTC. It yields the protein CASSFFGLAVMSSYNEQFF.

The count of this clone is one. The chain combines TRBV10-3 with TRBJ2-7; D remains ambiguous. This CDR3 region has 12 residues. Germline lookup yields CDR1 ENHRY and CDR2 SYGVKD. The V gene lost 2 bases and the J gene lost 3 bases, with 5 bases spanning the gap. Written as DNA, the CDR3 is TGTGCCATCAGTGAGGGAGTCTACGAGCAGTACTTC. Its translation is CAISEGVYEQYF.

The V call is TRBV7-9, the J call TRBJ2-3, with D possibly matching TRBD2 (7 bases). The V gene lost 1 base and the J gene lost 4 bases, with 12 bases spanning the gap. Germline V CDR1 and CDR2: SEHNR, FQNEAQ (reference sequence). The CDR3 consists of 15 residues. CDR3 bases: TGTGCCAGCAGCTTAGACGGGGGGCGGCCAGATACGCAGTATTTT. It specifies CASSLDGGRPDTQYF. Together with reference TRBV7-9 and TRBJ2-3, the CDR3 gives the full variable domain: DTGVSQNPRHKITKRGQNVTFRCDPISEHNRLYWYRQTLGQGPEFLTYFQNEAQLEKSRLLSDRFSAERPKGSFSTLEIQRTEQGDSAMYLCASSLDGGRPDTQYFGPGTRLTVL.

V gene TRBV12-5 combines with J gene TRBJ2-3; tentative D call: TRBD1 (5 bases). CDR3 size: 15 residues. V lost 3 bases to trimming and J lost 3 bases, with 13 bases between them. Germline V gene lookup returns CDR1 LGHNT and CDR2 FRNRAP. CDR3 bases: TGTGCTAGTGGTTTCAGCAGGGATAGAACAGATACGCAGTATTTT. Translating gives CASGFSRDRTDTQYF. The full variable domain, in which reference TRBV12-5 and TRBJ2-3 provide the parts outside the CDR3, is DARVTQTPRHKVTEMGQEVTMRCQPILGHNTVFWYRQTMMQGLELLAYFRNRAPLDDSGMPKDRFSAEMPDATLATLKIQPSEPRDSAVYFCASGFSRDRTDTQYFGPGTRLTVL.

The CDR3 sequence is CASSQSNGWQGNTEAFF. The DNA of the CDR3 is TGTGCCAGCAGCCAATCAAACGGTTGGCAGGGTAACACTGAAGCTTTCTTT. The chain recombines TRBV16 with TRBJ1-1; D is possibly TRBD1 (5 bases). Germline V gene sequence: CDR1 KGHSY, CDR2 FQNENV. The CDR3 spans 17 residues. Deletions cut 0 bases from V and 2 bases from J, with 16 bases between. The whole variable domain, remainder taken from reference TRBV16 and TRBJ1-1, is GEEVAQTPKHLVRGEGQKAKLYCAPIKGHSYVFWYQQVLKNEFKFLISFQNENVFDETGMPKERFSAKCLPNSPCSLEIQATKLEDSAVYFCASSQSNGWQGNTEAFFGQGTRLTVV.

V and J are TRBV30 and TRBJ2-7, with D perhaps TRBD1 (6 bases). Germline-derived CDR1 and CDR2 are GTSNPN and SVGIG (reference sequence). Trimming stripped 0 bases from V and 1 base from J, with 10 bases between. CDR3 size: 14 residues. The DNA for the CDR3 is TGTGCCTGGAGTGTATCGGACAGTTCCTACGAGCAGTACTTC. Its protein is CAWSVSDSSYEQYF.

The rearrangement joins TRBV11-3 to TRBJ2-7, with D possibly TRBD2 on 6 matching bases. The V end was cut by 5 bases, the J end by 4 bases, with 12 bases between. Germline CDR1 and CDR2: SGHNT and YENEEA. The CDR3 runs 13 residues. The CDR3 nucleotides are TGTGCCAGCAGCCCCCGCGGGGAATACGAGCAGTACTTC. This translates into CASSPRGEYEQYF.

The V and J genes are TRBV6-1 and TRBJ2-7; a possible D gene is TRBD1 (6 bases). This CDR3 is built from 12 residues. V lost 7 bases, J lost 4 bases, and 11 bases lay in between. Germline V lookup: CDR1 MNHNS, CDR2 SASEGT. CDR3 bases: TGTGCCAGCAAGACAGGTTTTTACGAGCAGTACTTC. Translation: CASKTGFYEQYF.

The gene calls are TRBV27 and TRBJ1-1, with 10 bases fitting TRBD1. This CDR3 comprises 15 residues. The V segment lost 8 bases and the J segment 4 bases; nucleotides outside the gene matches: 10. Germline values: CDR1 MNHEY, CDR2 SMNVEV (reference sequence). CDR3 sequence: CASRTLGDRGTEAFF. DNA of the CDR3: TGTGCCAGCCGAACGTTAGGGGACAGGGGCACTGAAGCTTTCTTT.

The chain recombines TRBV6-6 with TRBJ2-6; D gene unclear. V was pared by 8 bases and J by 3 bases, with 2 bases between. Germline V CDR1 and CDR2: MNHNY, SVGAGI (reference sequence). The CDR3 loop spans 11 amino acids. CDR3 coding DNA: TGTGCCAGCCATGGGGCCAACGTCCTGACTTTC. Translated: CASHGANVLTF.